The 29 T cell receptor beta chains reported below all come from one sample, sequenced in a study of CD8+ T cells in alopecia areata. The treatment was: oral pan-JAK inhibitor, 5-10 mg twice daily. After isolation, RNA underwent reverse transcription to generate cDNA as the sequencing template. TCRdb's table, derived via immunoSEQ multiplex PCR, lists solely in-frame clones and lacks some. The data contain about 150,000 clones, nearly 55% of them singletons. The source material was CD8+ T cells sorted from blood, sampled at week 4, from a patient treated with tofacitinib. The receptors stem from a human donor with alopecia areata.

This clone was seen a handful of times. The genes are TRBV30 and TRBJ1-1, with 7 bases matching TRBD1. The CDR3 loop spans 14 amino acids. Trimming cost V 3 bases and J 1 base; bases outside gene matches: 5. CDR1 is GTSNPN and CDR2 is SVGIG in the germline V gene (reference sequence). The CDR3 here is CAWSIGTENTEAFF. The CDR3 region has the DNA TGTGCCTGGAGCATCGGGACAGAGAACACTGAAGCTTTCTTT.

V and J are TRBV11-2 and TRBJ1-5, with D perhaps matching TRBD1 (5 bases). Germline V gene data show CDR1 as SGHAT and CDR2 as FQNNGV. V was shortened by 5 bases and J by 7 bases, with 21 bases between the two germline ends. The CDR3 runs to 16 residues. The CDR3: CASSPNGQGRKQPQHF. The DNA of the CDR3 is TGTGCCAGCAGCCCTAACGGGCAGGGTCGGAAGCAGCCCCAGCATTTT.

The V and J genes are TRBV9 and TRBJ1-1, with D hard to call. The V and J ends lost 0 bases and 1 base respectively, with 7 bases between them. The CDR3 sequence is 14 residues long. Germline-derived CDR1 and CDR2 are SGDLS and YYNGEE. The CDR3 sequence: CASSVGDENTEAFF. The CDR3 DNA reads TGTGCCAGCAGCGTAGGGGATGAGAACACTGAAGCTTTCTTT. The full variable domain, rest sourced from reference TRBV9 and TRBJ1-1, is DSGVTQTPKHLITATGQRVTLRCSPRSGDLSVYWYQQSLDQGLQFLIQYYNGEERAKGNILERFSAQQFPDLHSELNLSSLELGDSALYFCASSVGDENTEAFFGQGTRLTVV.

The V and J genes are TRBV29-1 and TRBJ2-1, with 10 positions matching TRBD2. Germline V gene data show CDR1 as SQVTM and CDR2 as ANQGSEA. The V gene end was trimmed by 5 bases and the J gene end by 3 bases; junction bases not matched to a gene: 16. This CDR3 region has 18 residues. The CDR3 reads CSVLVWSLAGEIYNEQFF. CDR3 DNA: TGCAGCGTTCTTGTATGGAGCCTAGCGGGGGAGATCTACAATGAGCAGTTCTTC.

The chain carries TRBV30 and TRBJ2-4; 10 bases fit TRBD2. CDR3 size: 16 residues. Germline CDR1 reads GTSNPN; CDR2 reads SVGIG (reference sequence). The V gene end was trimmed by 1 base and the J gene end by 6 bases; junction bases not matched to a gene: 9. As DNA, the CDR3 is TGTGCCTGGAGTGGCCTCCTAGCGGGGGAGGCAAACATTCAGTACTTC. It yields the protein CAWSGLLAGEANIQYF.

The rearrangement joins TRBV27 to TRBJ1-1; tentative D call: TRBD1 (6 bases). This CDR3 spans 13 amino acids. Germline CDR1 reads MNHEY; CDR2 reads SMNVEV (reference sequence). V lost 5 bases, J lost 4 bases, and 11 bases lay in between. The CDR3 DNA follows: TGTGCCAGCAGTGTCACAGGGTTCACTGAAGCTTTCTTT. This gives the protein CASSVTGFTEAFF.

This clone was detected only a few times. V gene TRBV6-6 combines with J gene TRBJ2-3; the D is unclear. The length of the CDR3 is 14 residues. V lost 0 bases and J lost 6, with 10 bases in between. In germline, CDR1 is MNHNY, CDR2 SVGAGI (reference sequence). CDR3 region: CASSYSVSQDTQYF. In nucleotides, the CDR3 is TGTGCCAGCAGTTACTCGGTCTCTCAGGATACGCAGTATTTT.

This clone was seen a handful of times. The chain has TRBV7-8 and TRBJ1-5; maybe TRBD1 (6 bases). V was clipped by 5 bases and J by 4 bases, with 21 bases between them. Per germline, CDR1 SGHVS and CDR2 FQNEAQ. The CDR3 runs 17 residues. The CDR3 bases are TGTGCCAGCAGCCCTACCCCCGGGACATCGAGAAATCAGCCCCAGCATTTT. Amino acid sequence: CASSPTPGTSRNQPQHF.

In its sample, this clone was seen a few times. This rearrangement joins TRBV27 to TRBJ2-5; 10 nucleotides agree with TRBD1. CDR3 size: 14 residues. The V gene's germline CDR1 is MNHEY and CDR2 SMNVEV (reference sequence). J lost 5 bases, V lost 6 bases, and 6 bases had no gene match. The CDR3 DNA sequence: TGTGCCAGCAGCCGGGGACAGGGGACGGAGACCCAGTACTTC. Translated, it gives CASSRGQGTETQYF.

The chain combines TRBV29-1 with TRBJ1-3; a weak D match, TRBD1 (5 bases). The CDR3 spans 15 residues. The germline gives CDR1 SQVTM, CDR2 ANQGSEA. The germline V and J ends were trimmed by 1 base and 0 bases, with 10 bases remaining between them. CDR3 in amino acids: CSVEGWQGSGNTIYF. The CDR3 DNA is TGCAGCGTTGAAGGGTGGCAGGGCTCTGGAAACACCATATATTTT.

In this sample, this clone turned up a few times. V usage is TRBV15 and J usage is TRBJ1-1, with no clear D. This CDR3 spans 13 amino acids. Germline lookup yields CDR1 LNHNV and CDR2 YYDKDF (reference sequence). Trimming shortened V by 9 bases and J by 1 base, and 12 bases separated the two germline ends. For the CDR3, the DNA is TGTGCCACTGGCATAAGGGAGAACACTGAAGCTTTCTTT. As protein: CATGIRENTEAFF.

V is TRBV29-1 and J is TRBJ1-1; D is unclear. Germline V CDR1 and CDR2: SQVTM, ANQGSEA. CDR3 length equals 14 residues. The V gene lost 3 bases and the J gene lost 0 bases, with 11 bases spanning the gap. CDR3 nucleotides: TGCAGCGTTGACGACGGCTGGATGAACACTGAAGCTTTCTTT. Translation gives CSVDDGWMNTEAFF.

V usage is TRBV18 and J usage is TRBJ2-7, with no clear D. V gave up 3 bases and J gave up 2 bases, with 11 bases separating them. Germline V gene data show CDR1 as KGHSH and CDR2 as LQKENI. The CDR3 is made up of 14 amino acids. This CDR3 is CASSPDRPTYEQYF. The DNA of the CDR3 is TGTGCCAGCTCACCCGATCGGCCGACCTACGAGCAGTACTTC.

The chain links TRBV10-1 to TRBJ2-2; no reliable D call. Germline lookup yields CDR1 WNHNN and CDR2 SYGVQD (reference sequence). V was pared by 4 bases and J by 4 bases, with 10 bases between. This CDR3 spans 14 amino acids. CDR3 bases: TGCGCCAGCAGTGGACACCCGGCCACCGGGGAGCTGTTTTTT. This translates into CASSGHPATGELFF.

The chain carries TRBV9 and TRBJ1-2; D is uncertain. Germline V lookup: CDR1 SGDLS, CDR2 YYNGEE. V lost 0 bases, J lost 7 bases, and 13 bases lay in between. CDR3 length equals 14 residues. CDR3: CASSVDSGVGGYTF. The CDR3 nucleotides are TGTGCCAGCAGCGTAGACTCTGGGGTGGGTGGCTACACCTTC.

The V gene is TRBV30, the J gene TRBJ2-2; D remains unclear. The CDR3 is 13 residues long. The V end lost 4 bases, the J end lost 2 bases, and 8 bases lay between the germline ends. Germline V CDR1 and CDR2: GTSNPN, SVGIG (reference sequence). The CDR3 DNA reads as TGTGCCTGGAATGCGGTTAACACCGGGGAGCTGTTTTTT. Its translation: CAWNAVNTGELFF. The whole variable domain, filled in from reference TRBV30 and TRBJ2-2, reads SQTIHQWPATLVQPVGSPLSLECTVEGTSNPNLYWYRQAAGRGLQLLFYSVGIGQISSEVPQNLSASRPQDRQFILSSKKLLLSDSGFYLCAWNAVNTGELFFGEGSRLTVL.

V and J are TRBV2 and TRBJ1-2; no firm D call. Trimming left V 5 bases short and J 5 bases short, with 15 bases between. The germline V gene encodes CDR1 SNHLY and CDR2 FYNNEI. CDR3 size: 14 residues. CDR3 loop: CASSYSEATYGYTF. The DNA of the CDR3 is TGTGCCAGCAGTTACAGTGAGGCCACTTATGGCTACACCTTC.

The gene calls are TRBV18 and TRBJ2-4; D tentatively reads TRBD1 or TRBD2 (5 bases each). The ends were cut back, 0 bases at V and 8 bases at J, with 14 bases in the middle. The CDR3 contains 15 residues. Germline CDR1 is KGHSH and CDR2 is LQKENI. CDR3 bases: TGTGCCAGCTCACCACCCGGAGACAGAGGGGACATTCAGTACTTC. It codes for CASSPPGDRGDIQYF.

About this clone: Distinct nucleotide sequences in the sample also encode this CDR3. The rearrangement joins TRBV13 to TRBJ1-1; the D is unclear. V lost 3 bases to trimming and J lost 2 bases, with 4 bases between them. CDR1 and CDR2 (germline): PRHDT, FYEKMQ (reference sequence). There are 12 residues in the CDR3. The CDR3 DNA is TGTGCCAGCAGCTTCGGAAACACTGAAGCTTTCTTT. This gives the protein CASSFGNTEAFF.

This clone was observed a few times. CDR3 in amino acids: CASSPETPLTRRSNGYTF. In DNA, the CDR3 is TGTGCCAGCAGCCCGGAAACCCCCCTTACACGGCGATCTAACGGCTACACCTTC. This sequence joins TRBV9 and TRBJ1-2; D ambiguous. V was cut by 4 bases and J by 8 bases, with 30 bases left in between. This CDR3 has 18 residues. Per the germline V gene, CDR1 is SGDLS and CDR2 is YYNGEE.

The genes are TRBV10-2 and TRBJ1-1; D is uncertain. Germline assignment: CDR1 WSHSY and CDR2 SAAADI. The CDR3 totals 12 residues. V was shortened by 4 bases and J by 2 bases, with 5 bases between the two germline ends. The CDR3 here is CASSASNTEAFF. The CDR3, as DNA: TGCGCCAGCAGTGCTTCTAACACTGAAGCTTTCTTT.

The chain recombines TRBV2 with TRBJ1-5, with 10 bases lining up with TRBD1. Germline V gene data show CDR1 as SNHLY and CDR2 as FYNNEI. The CDR3 length is 13 residues. V was pared by 6 bases and J by 8 bases, with 4 bases of the junction left unmatched. In DNA, the CDR3 is TGTGCCAGCAGCCAGGACAGGGGGGAGCCCCAGCATTTT. It translates to CASSQDRGEPQHF.

The V and J genes are TRBV12-5 and TRBJ2-5, with 12 bases matching TRBD1. Trimming removed 7 bases from V and 3 bases from J; junction bases left unmatched: 12. Germline CDR1 and CDR2: LGHNT and FRNRAP. The CDR3 is 17 amino acids. The CDR3 here is CASVAGTGGQWEETQYF. In nucleotides, the CDR3 is TGTGCTAGTGTCGCGGGGACAGGGGGCCAGTGGGAAGAGACCCAGTACTTC.

This chain connects TRBV7-9 to TRBJ1-2; D perhaps matches TRBD1 (5 bases). The V gene's germline CDR1 is SEHNR and CDR2 FQNEAQ (reference sequence). CDR3 length: 14 amino acids. The V end lost 1 base, the J end lost 2 bases, and 8 bases lay between the germline ends. The CDR3 protein is CASSLVAGNYGYTF. In DNA, the CDR3 is TGTGCCAGCAGCTTAGTGGCAGGGAACTATGGCTACACCTTC.

Only a few counts were recorded for this clone. J is TRBJ2-7 and V is TRBV10-3; D possibly corresponds to TRBD1 (6 bases). Germline CDR1 and CDR2: ENHRY and SYGVKD. The CDR3 loop spans 14 amino acids. The V and J ends lost 3 bases and 2 bases respectively, with 11 bases between them. CDR3: CAISDWDIAYEQYF. CDR3 bases: TGTGCCATCAGTGACTGGGACATTGCCTACGAGCAGTACTTC.

A few counts support this clone. This chain links TRBV10-3 with TRBJ2-5; the D gene is possibly TRBD1 (6 bases). Judging by the DNA end, TRBJ2-7 fits better; the J call may be wrong. There are 12 residues in the CDR3. Germline loops: CDR1 ENHRY, CDR2 SYGVKD. CDR3: CAIRQGTYEQYF. CDR3 sequence (DNA): TGTGCCATCAGACAGGGAACCTACGAGCAGTACTTC.

The rearrangement links TRBV6-5 to TRBJ1-1; D gene uncertain. CDR3 length equals 12 residues. Germline V gene data show CDR1 as MNHEY and CDR2 as SVGAGI. V was shortened by 4 bases and J by 3 bases, with 6 bases between the two germline ends. Here the CDR3 reads CASSSGYTEAFF. Here the CDR3 DNA reads TGTGCCAGCAGTTCGGGATACACTGAAGCTTTCTTT.

The chain employs TRBV27 and TRBJ2-5; 8 bases match TRBD2. CDR1 and CDR2 from the germline V gene are MNHEY and SMNVEV (reference sequence). V shed 7 bases, J shed 1 base, and the junction held 5 bases outside the gene matches. The CDR3 consists of 14 residues. The DNA of the CDR3 is TGTGCCAGCAATTGGGCGGGGGGCCAAGAGACCCAGTACTTC. This codes for CASNWAGGQETQYF.

This clone was seen a few times. V usage is TRBV29-1 and J usage is TRBJ1-1; TRBD1 is a possible D gene (6 bases). Germline V CDR1 and CDR2: SQVTM, ANQGSEA. The V end lost 7 bases, the J end lost 1 base, and 13 bases lay between the germline ends. This CDR3 region has 13 residues. CDR3 amino acids: CSAGGITNTEAFF. In DNA, the CDR3 is TGCAGCGCGGGGGGCATTACGAACACTGAAGCTTTCTTT.